This T cell receptor (beta chain) was sequenced during a study of shared clonotypes between healthy human individuals. Assay: immunoSEQ multiplex PCR; the TCRdb copy retains only in-frame clones and omits some. The table shows a few million clones, with around nine tenths occurring only once. J was trimmed by 8 bases and V by 3 bases; bases with no gene match: 5. Germline V gives CDR1 MGHDK, CDR2 SYGVNS. This CDR3 has 14 residues. The origin of this receptor is a man between 18 and 29 years old in good health. The J gene is TRBJ2-4, the V gene TRBV25-1; the match to TRBD2 covers 9 bases. The sequenced sample consisted of naive CD4+ T cells sorted from blood. Documented subset: CD45RA+ positively selected. The CDR3: CASSDRTSVDIQYF. CDR3 coding DNA: TGTGCCAGCAGTGACCGGACTAGCGTGGACATTCAGTACTTC.